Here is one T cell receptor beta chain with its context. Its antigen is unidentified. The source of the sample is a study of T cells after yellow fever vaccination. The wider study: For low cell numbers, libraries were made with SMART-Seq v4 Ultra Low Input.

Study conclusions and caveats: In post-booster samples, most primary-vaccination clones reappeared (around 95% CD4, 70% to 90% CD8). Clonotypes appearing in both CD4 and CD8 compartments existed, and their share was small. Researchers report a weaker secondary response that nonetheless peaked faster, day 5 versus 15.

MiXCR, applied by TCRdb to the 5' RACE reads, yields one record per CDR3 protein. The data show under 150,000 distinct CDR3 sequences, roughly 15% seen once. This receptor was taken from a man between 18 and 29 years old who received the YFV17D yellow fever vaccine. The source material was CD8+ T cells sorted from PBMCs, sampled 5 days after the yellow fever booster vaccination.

The CDR3 DNA sequence: TGTGCCAGCAGCCTCAGACAGGAGAGCCCCACAGATACGCAGTATTTT. Its protein product is CASSLRQESPTDTQYF. The chain links TRBV11-1 to TRBJ2-3; D is possibly TRBD1 (6 bases). The CDR3 length is 16 residues. Germline loops: CDR1 SGHAT, CDR2 FQDESV (reference sequence). Trimming left V 5 bases short and J 2 bases short, with 17 bases between.